The TCR beta chain under discussion was sequenced for a study of blood T cells in healthy people across ages. Study findings and constraints: In older individuals, TCR beta diversity per million T cells was lower, falling roughly linearly with age. Naive T cell percentage strongly correlated with TCR beta diversity.

As for this clonotype: Its antigen is still unknown.

Germline trimming cut 1 base from V and 3 bases from J; bases unmatched to any gene: 1. Germline V gene lookup returns CDR1 WNHNN and CDR2 SYGVQD (reference sequence). CDR3 length: 15 residues. Isolating PBMCs gave at least 7 million of these cells per sample. Through a sample-barcoded 5' primer and a J-beta primer mix, a second PCR was run for roughly 7 to 12 cycles. TCRdb analysed the 5' RACE reads with MiXCR anew, one entry per CDR3 protein. Of approximately 810,000 distinct CDR3 sequences detected, around 36% appear once; the ten largest clones hold 10% to 15%. J is TRBJ2-3 and V is TRBV10-1, with 10 bases that match TRBD1. This TCR derives from a man aged 18 to 30 in good health. Sequencing was performed on blood. The chain's CDR3 is CASSELGQGTDTQYF. DNA of the CDR3: TGCGCCAGCAGTGAGTTGGGACAGGGGACAGATACGCAGTATTTT.